The text below deals with one TCR beta chain. This table comes from immunoSEQ multiplex PCR, and its TCRdb copy is limited to in-frame clones, with some not included. This table has a few hundred thousand clones, over 85% appearing once. This entry belongs to a study of blood T cell repertoires in COVID-19. Study-level background: The cDNA or gDNA used as material had been derived from T cells, B-cell-depleted T cells, or PBMCs.

One Seattle source followed patients from active infection through their disease course. V lost 6 bases and J 1 base, leaving 9 bases between the germline ends. The CDR3 contains 13 residues. Germline loops: CDR1 LNHDA, CDR2 SQIVND (reference sequence). The TCR sequence derives from a woman aged 25 to 45 with COVID-19, enrolled during active disease. The specimen was peripheral blood. This chain uses TRBV19 with TRBJ1-1; weak D call: TRBD1 (5 bases). The CDR3 nucleotides are TGTGCCAGTAGGGCAGGGCCGAACACTGAAGCTTTCTTT. It yields the protein CASRAGPNTEAFF.